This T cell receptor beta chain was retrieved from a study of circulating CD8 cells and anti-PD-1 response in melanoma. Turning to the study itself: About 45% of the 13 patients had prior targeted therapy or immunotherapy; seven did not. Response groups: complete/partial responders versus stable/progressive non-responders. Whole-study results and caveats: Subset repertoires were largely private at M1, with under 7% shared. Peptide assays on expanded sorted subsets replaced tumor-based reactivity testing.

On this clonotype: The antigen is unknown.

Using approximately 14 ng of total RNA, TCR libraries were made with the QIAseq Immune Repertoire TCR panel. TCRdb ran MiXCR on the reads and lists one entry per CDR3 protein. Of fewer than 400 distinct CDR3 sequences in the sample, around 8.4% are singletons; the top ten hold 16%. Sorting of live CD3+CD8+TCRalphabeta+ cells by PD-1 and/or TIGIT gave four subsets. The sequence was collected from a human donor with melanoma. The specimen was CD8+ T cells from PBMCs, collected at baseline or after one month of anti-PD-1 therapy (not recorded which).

CDR3 protein: CASSGGSYEQYF. The CDR3 DNA sequence: TGTGCCAGCAGCGGGGGATCCTACGAGCAGTACTTC. The V call is TRBV4-2, the J call TRBJ2-7, with D perhaps given as TRBD1 or TRBD2 (5 bases each). The V gene's germline CDR1 is LGHNA and CDR2 YNFKEQ. The CDR3 runs 12 residues. Trimming removed 5 bases at V and 1 base at J, with 6 bases between.